Listed below are T cell receptor beta chains from one sample, sequenced in a study of cytomegalovirus exposure and HLA in healthy donors. Clones were read by immunoSEQ multiplex PCR, and TCRdb kept only the in-frame ones, dropping some. The table has 85,000 to 110,000 clones, approximately 64% seen once. The sequencing input was PBMCs. The receptors were sampled from a woman aged 50 to 65 in good health and CMV-seronegative. Each CDR3 is given without its conserved first and last residue. Each record gives: CDR3 protein, J gene, clone size, V gene. Clone size is not always given. Where it is, it says once, few, many or a class for expanded clones.

CDR3aa: ASMSYNSPLH
j_gene: TRBJ1-6
abundance: NA
v_gene: TRBV2

CDR3aa: AIRPGQLGEQY
j_gene: TRBJ2-7
abundance: NA
v_gene: TRBV10-3

CDR3aa: ASRDRENTEAF
j_gene: TRBJ1-1
abundance: NA
v_gene: TRBV7-9

CDR3aa: ATSRVQEKLF
j_gene: TRBJ1-4
abundance: few
v_gene: TRBV15

CDR3aa: ASTGRDRGYNEQF
j_gene: TRBJ2-1
abundance: NA
v_gene: TRBV5-4

CDR3aa: TSSQKSPNRDYAYEQY
j_gene: TRBJ2-7
abundance: NA
v_gene: TRBV1

CDR3aa: ASRPWQGGNSPLH
j_gene: TRBJ1-6
abundance: few
v_gene: TRBV7-8

CDR3aa: ASSYSASGVYEQY
j_gene: TRBJ2-7
abundance: once
v_gene: TRBV6-5

CDR3aa: ASSPGSGGAGETQY
j_gene: TRBJ2-5
abundance: few
v_gene: TRBV5-1

CDR3aa: ASSPPPGQGGYNEQF
j_gene: TRBJ2-1
abundance: few
v_gene: TRBV18

CDR3aa: ASSLGLANEQF
j_gene: TRBJ2-1
abundance: NA
v_gene: TRBV5-1